This T cell receptor beta chain appears in the sequencing data of a study of blood T cell repertoires in COVID-19. In the study overall: Acute-phase and convalescent COVID-19 samples originated in the United States, Italy and Spain. PBMCs, B-cell-depleted T cells, or T cells were the source of the cDNA or gDNA that made up the material.

In the authors' workflow: Reference gene primer amplification gave nucleated cell count estimates. Here immunoSEQ multiplex PCR was the method, and the copy in TCRdb shows in-frame clones only, minus some. D and trimming come from the DNA, and the V and J calls and clone size come from that table. Among approximately 110,000 clones, about 88% were seen once, and the ten largest hold about 3%. J gave up 1 base and V 0 bases, and 7 bases lay outside the gene matches. The CDR3 runs 19 residues. Germline loops: CDR1 SQVTM, CDR2 ANQGSEA. Sequenced material: peripheral blood. The receptor was isolated from a man aged 35 to 55 with acute or convalescent COVID-19. The chain recombines TRBV29-1 with TRBJ2-1; 15 bases fit TRBD2. As DNA, the CDR3 is TGCAGCGTTGAAGATCAAGGGACTAGCGGGGGGCCTTCCTACAATGAGCAGTTCTTC. The encoded protein is CSVEDQGTSGGPSYNEQFF.